The next 14 T cell receptor beta chains were all read from a single sample in a study of ipilimumab plus nivolumab after autologous stem cell transplantation. Here immunoSEQ multiplex PCR was the method, and the copy in TCRdb shows in-frame clones only, minus some. Of about 43,000 clones listed, 70% to 90% were seen once; the top ten hold about 0.97%. The source material was PBMCs, sampled in a trial of ipilimumab plus nivolumab as post-transplant consolidation. Receptor source: a male donor with multiple myeloma.

This sequence joins TRBV9 and TRBJ2-2, with 9 bases fitting TRBD2. CDR1 is SGDLS and CDR2 is YYNGEE in the germline V gene. Losses at the gene ends were 7 bases for V and 4 bases for J; bases not matched to a gene: 14. This CDR3 has 17 residues. CDR3 protein: CASAGDSGSTGTGELFF. The CDR3 DNA reads TGTGCCAGCGCGGGGGATAGCGGGAGTACCGGCACCGGGGAGCTGTTTTTT. Drawing the rest from reference TRBV9 and TRBJ2-2, the complete variable domain is DSGVTQTPKHLITATGQRVTLRCSPRSGDLSVYWYQQSLDQGLQFLIQYYNGEERAKGNILERFSAQQFPDLHSELNLSSLELGDSALYFCASAGDSGSTGTGELFFGEGSRLTVL.

The V call is TRBV28, the J call TRBJ1-5; no clear D. V lost 6 bases to trimming and J lost 3 bases, with 9 bases between them. The CDR3 loop spans 13 amino acids. Germline assignment: CDR1 MDHEN and CDR2 SYDVKM. The CDR3 DNA reads as TGTGCCAGCAGACTGGACCTCAATCAGCCCCAGCATTTT. Its translation is CASRLDLNQPQHF.

This clone was detected once. This chain joins TRBV30 and TRBJ2-1; 9 nucleotides agree with TRBD2. The J segment lost 11 bases and the V segment lost 4 bases, leaving 9 bases of the junction unmatched. The length of the CDR3 is 13 residues. Germline V gene data show CDR1 as GTSNPN and CDR2 as SVGIG (reference sequence). CDR3 protein: CAWKGLAGAQQFF. CDR3 in DNA: TGTGCCTGGAAAGGATTAGCGGGAGCGCAGCAGTTCTTC.

The V gene is TRBV2, the J gene TRBJ2-7, with TRBD1 identical over 9 bases. Germline V gene lookup returns CDR1 SNHLY and CDR2 FYNNEI. The trim removed 6 bases at V and 3 bases at J, leaving 3 bases unmatched. The CDR3 length is 13 residues. The CDR3 bases are TGTGCCAGCAGCGCGACAGGGGGCTACGAGCAGTACTTC. Translated: CASSATGGYEQYF.

The rearrangement uses TRBV30 and TRBJ1-2; D not resolved. Trimming shortened V by 2 bases and J by 11 bases, and 12 bases separated the two germline ends. The CDR3 has 11 residues. In germline, CDR1 is GTSNPN, CDR2 SVGIG (reference sequence). The CDR3 loop reads CAWSLSPEYTF. The CDR3 nucleotides are TGTGCCTGGAGTCTAAGCCCTGAGTACACCTTC.

V gene TRBV6-5 combines with J gene TRBJ1-1; 7 bases line up with TRBD1. Germline CDR1 reads MNHEY; CDR2 reads SVGAGI. This CDR3 contains 16 residues. Trimming cost V 2 bases and J 4 bases; bases outside gene matches: 10. CDR3 sequence (DNA): TGTGCCAGCAGTTACCCGCTAGGGGGCGGAGGCACTGAAGCTTTCTTT. Translating it yields CASSYPLGGGGTEAFF.

V usage is TRBV5-5 and J usage is TRBJ1-5, with D uncertain. The CDR3 contains 15 residues. Per germline, CDR1 SGHKS and CDR2 YYEKEE (reference sequence). The V gene lost 0 bases and the J gene lost 2 bases, with 9 bases spanning the gap. The CDR3 protein is CASSLDGRGNQPQHF. The CDR3 coding sequence is TGTGCCAGCAGCTTGGATGGCCGGGGCAATCAGCCCCAGCATTTT.

This chain joins TRBV18 and TRBJ1-5, with D tentatively TRBD1 (5 bases). The CDR3 is 13 amino acids. Germline CDR1 reads KGHSH; CDR2 reads LQKENI. With 3 bases removed from V and 4 bases from J, the gap between germline ends came to 7 bases. This CDR3 reads CASSPGLNQPQHF. In nucleotides, the CDR3 is TGTGCCAGCTCACCGGGACTGAATCAGCCCCAGCATTTT.

This sequence joins TRBV28 and TRBJ2-7, with a possible D match to TRBD1 (5 bases). Deletions cut 6 bases from V and 5 bases from J, with 17 bases between. Germline assignment: CDR1 MDHEN and CDR2 SYDVKM. The CDR3 consists of 14 residues. CDR3 sequence: CASRLRAGLDEQYF. In nucleotides, the CDR3 is TGTGCCAGCAGGCTACGGGCAGGGCTCGACGAGCAGTACTTC.

The V and J genes are TRBV29-1 and TRBJ1-1, with no clear D. In germline, CDR1 is SQVTM, CDR2 ANQGSEA. The V end lost 5 bases, the J end lost 5 bases, and 12 bases lay between the germline ends. This CDR3 has 12 residues. CDR3 coding DNA: TGCAGCGTTAGTGAGGTCGGGACTGAAGCTTTCTTT. This gives the protein CSVSEVGTEAFF.

The chain employs TRBV18 and TRBJ2-5, with no clear D. The DNA matches TRBJ2-7 better at its end, which makes the J call doubtful. Germline assignment: CDR1 KGHSH and CDR2 LQKENI. The CDR3 loop spans 13 amino acids. The CDR3 region is CASSPPSDYEQYF. The CDR3 DNA follows: TGTGCCAGCTCACCGCCCTCGGACTACGAGCAGTACTTC.

The chain employs TRBV30 and TRBJ1-2; the D is unclear. With 2 bases removed from V and 4 bases from J, the gap between germline ends came to 14 bases. The CDR3 length is 14 residues. The germline CDR1 and CDR2 sequences are GTSNPN and SVGIG (reference sequence). The CDR3 DNA is TGTGCCTGGAGTCCGGAGGTGGGAGCCTATGGCTACACCTTC. Its translation: CAWSPEVGAYGYTF.

V gene TRBV9 combines with J gene TRBJ2-3; D remains ambiguous. The CDR3 is 12 residues long. V was pared by 4 bases and J by 0 bases, with 3 bases between. Germline V gene lookup returns CDR1 SGDLS and CDR2 YYNGEE. The CDR3 loop reads CASSPSTDTQYF. The CDR3 DNA is TGTGCCAGCAGCCCTAGCACAGATACGCAGTATTTT.

The chain couples TRBV4-2 to TRBJ2-3; 7 nucleotides match TRBD2. CDR1 is LGHNA, CDR2 YNFKEQ, per germline. This CDR3 is built from 15 residues. Unmatched junction bases numbered 8, after V lost 3 bases and J lost 5 bases. This chain's CDR3 is CASSHGRGNGDTQYF. CDR3 nucleotide sequence: TGTGCCAGCAGCCATGGGCGGGGGAACGGAGATACGCAGTATTTT.